This TCR beta chain was found in a study of Ad26.COV2.S vaccination and SARS-CoV-2 variants. Sequencing used immunoSEQ multiplex PCR; TCRdb keeps in-frame clones, though not all of them. The sample holds 440,000 or so clones, 92% seen once. As to treatment: some 19 received Ad26.COV2.S at low or high dose, single or two shots; about 5 received placebo; per-sample allocation not given. After the first vaccine or placebo injection, samples were drawn on day 63. At a Boston site, the person donating was an adult of 18-55 years. The V and J ends lost 5 bases and 4 bases respectively, with 9 bases between them. CDR1 and CDR2 from the germline V gene are LNHDA and SQIVND (reference sequence). The CDR3 loop spans 13 amino acids.

This receptor was obtained from a person aged 18-60 years who received the Ad26.COV2.S COVID-19 vaccine or a placebo. This material consisted of peripheral blood, taken in a trial of Ad26.COV2.S vaccine versus placebo. The chain uses TRBV19 and TRBJ1-5; possible D gene TRBD1, 5 bases. CDR3 bases: TGTGCCAGTAGTGACTCAGGGAATCAGCCCCAGCATTTT. It specifies CASSDSGNQPQHF.